This TCR beta chain was identified in a study of persistence of HIV-infected CD4 T cells. For the study at large: Up to about 180 mL blood was drawn at multiple time points; a couple of donors had single-time leukapheresis.

Germline V CDR1 and CDR2: KGHSH, LQKENI. CDR3 size: 14 residues. After removal of 1 base from V and 5 bases from J, the junction contained 4 bases not matched to a gene. As to this clone: Its matching antigen is unknown.

Stimulation used 8 to 10 ug/mL lysate from CMV-infected fibroblasts. CD4+ T cells upregulating both CD40 ligand and CD69 were sorted as responding cells. The libraries were made with immunoSEQ version 4 in survey mode. Method: immunoSEQ multiplex PCR; TCRdb's copy keeps in-frame clones and lacks some. The sample lists about 20,000 clones; roughly 74% were seen once. Study-wide results and limits: Antigen-responding cells were enriched for degenerate expanded CDR3beta sequences. The rare CMV-responding cells with HIV-1 proviruses were not separately TCR-sequenced. Within sorted populations, more oligoclonal TCRs accompanied more oligoclonal proviruses.

The chain employs TRBV18 and TRBJ1-1, with TRBD1 matching over 7 bases. The origin of this receptor is an adult man with HIV who was CMV-seropositive. The material sequenced was CD4+ T cells sorted from PBMCs after approximately 20-hour stimulation, taken from a patient who received antiretroviral therapy. The CDR3 coding sequence is TGTGCCAGCTCACCACAGGGGGCGCAGACTGAAGCTTTCTTT. Encoded protein: CASSPQGAQTEAFF.